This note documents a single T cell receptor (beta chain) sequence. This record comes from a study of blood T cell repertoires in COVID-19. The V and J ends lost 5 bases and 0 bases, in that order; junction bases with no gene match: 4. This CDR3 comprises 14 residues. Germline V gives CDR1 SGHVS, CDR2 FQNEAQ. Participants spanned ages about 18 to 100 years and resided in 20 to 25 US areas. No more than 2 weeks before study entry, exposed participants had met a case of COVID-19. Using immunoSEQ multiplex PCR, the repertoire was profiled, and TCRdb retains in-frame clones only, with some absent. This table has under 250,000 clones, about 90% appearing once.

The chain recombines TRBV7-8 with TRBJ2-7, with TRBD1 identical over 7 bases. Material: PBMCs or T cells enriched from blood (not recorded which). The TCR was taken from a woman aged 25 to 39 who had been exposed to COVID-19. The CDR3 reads CASSPRDSSYEQYF. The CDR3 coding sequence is TGTGCCAGCAGCCCCAGGGACAGCTCCTACGAGCAGTACTTC.